This T cell receptor (beta chain) was sequenced in a study of T cells in localized non-small cell lung cancer. Study conclusions and caveats: Because researchers sequenced only one region of the tumor, heterogeneity is still possible.

This clone has a single count. Its antigen is not identified. V was clipped by 3 bases and J by 1 base, with 4 bases between them. The CDR3 runs to 13 residues. CDR1 and CDR2 from the germline V gene are LNHDA and SQIVND (reference sequence). The table came from immunoSEQ multiplex PCR; TCRdb's copy has only in-frame clones and leaves some out. The table lists around 20,000 clones, about 91% of them singletons. This clonotype originated in a woman aged 35-75 years with stage I lung adenocarcinoma. The input for sequencing was peripheral blood, taken before any cancer treatment. The chain is built from TRBV19 and TRBJ1-5; no reliable D call. In DNA, the CDR3 is TGTGCCAGTAGTATCGCCAGCAATCAGCCCCAGCATTTT. It translates to CASSIASNQPQHF.